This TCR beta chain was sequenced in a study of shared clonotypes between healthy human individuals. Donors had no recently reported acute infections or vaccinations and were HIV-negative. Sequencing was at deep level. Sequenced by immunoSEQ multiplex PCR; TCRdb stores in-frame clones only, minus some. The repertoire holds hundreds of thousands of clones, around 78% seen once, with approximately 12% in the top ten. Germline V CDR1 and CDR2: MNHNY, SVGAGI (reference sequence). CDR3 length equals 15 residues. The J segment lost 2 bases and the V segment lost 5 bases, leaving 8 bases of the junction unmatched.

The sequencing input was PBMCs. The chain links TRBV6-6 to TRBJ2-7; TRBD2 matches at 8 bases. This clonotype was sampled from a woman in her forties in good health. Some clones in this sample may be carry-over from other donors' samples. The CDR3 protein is CASSPSGRLTYEQYF. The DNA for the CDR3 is TGTGCCAGCAGTCCGAGCGGGAGACTCACCTACGAGCAGTACTTC.